Detailed here is one T cell receptor (beta chain). The sample belongs to a study of ipilimumab plus nivolumab after autologous stem cell transplantation. Study in general: Median doses per patient: 5 ipilimumab, about 8 nivolumab. DLBCL patients had primary refractory or relapsed disease.

Only in-frame clones appear in the TCRdb table, and some are missing; sequencing was by immunoSEQ multiplex PCR. The sample carries 20,000 to 25,000 clones, 77% recorded once. The trim removed 8 bases at V and 1 base at J, leaving 2 bases unmatched. The CDR3 has 13 residues. Germline CDR1 reads MDHEN; CDR2 reads SYDVKM. The sample consisted of PBMCs, taken in a trial of ipilimumab plus nivolumab as post-transplant consolidation. The clonotype originates from a male donor with diffuse large B-cell lymphoma. The gene calls are TRBV28 and TRBJ1-2, with 9 bases fitting TRBD1. As DNA, the CDR3 is TGTGCCAGCTTGACAGGGGGTAACTATGGCTACACCTTC. Protein: CASLTGGNYGYTF.